This T cell receptor beta chain was identified during a study of human T cells and chemical hapten exposure. Each CDR3 protein is one row after TCRdb ran MiXCR on the RACE reads. The sample lists about 190,000 distinct CDR3 sequences; around 25% were seen once. The time point: patch test 3, about 24 weeks after DPC sensitization. Treatment defined: therapeutic diphenylcyclopropenone sensitization with weekly scalp DPC. The sequences come from whole blood, collected in connection with sensitization to the hapten diphenylcyclopropenone (DPC). The TCR originated in a woman aged 40 to 55 with alopecia areata. Some clones in this sample may be carry-over from other donors' samples.

This chain's CDR3 is CAISESFGGEKLFF. The CDR3 bases are TGTGCCATCAGTGAGTCGTTTGGGGGCGAAAAACTGTTTTTT. The J gene is TRBJ1-4, the V gene TRBV10-3, with D possibly matching TRBD1 (6 bases). The CDR3 has 14 residues. Germline lookup yields CDR1 ENHRY and CDR2 SYGVKD. Deletions cut 0 bases from V and 8 bases from J, with 10 bases between.